Detailed here is one T cell receptor (beta chain). The sample is drawn from a study of cytomegalovirus exposure and HLA in healthy donors. Germline lookup yields CDR1 SGHNT and CDR2 YYREEE (reference sequence). The length of the CDR3 is 14 residues. Trimming left V 0 bases short and J 2 bases short, with 8 bases between. The PCR was carried out with 60 Vbeta primers and 13 Jbeta primers. Generated by immunoSEQ multiplex PCR, the TCRdb table keeps only in-frame clones and is missing some. The table lists tens of thousands of clones, roughly two thirds of them singletons, with about 14% in the top ten. This sequence joins TRBV5-4 and TRBJ2-5; no firm D call. The sample comprised PBMCs. The TCR comes from a woman in her 50s in good health and CMV-seropositive. The CDR3 region has the DNA TGTGCCAGCAGCTTGGACGGCGGACAAGAGACCCAGTACTTC. This sequence encodes CASSLDGGQETQYF.